This T cell receptor (beta chain) was found in a study of cytomegalovirus exposure and HLA in healthy donors. Study-level information: Ancestry clustering placed 81% of under 450 genotyped donors in the Caucasian-associated cluster.

This CDR3 has 12 amino acids. Trimming cost V 6 bases and J 3 bases, with 9 bases left between them. Germline V lookup: CDR1 MNHNS, CDR2 SASEGT. Notes on the study in general: In a later analysis, at a false discovery rate of 0.05, approximately 15,000 TCR beta sequences matched HLA alleles.

Notes on this clone: Antigen unknown.

PCR was performed using 60 Vbeta and 13 Jbeta primers. In the authors' workflow: Unique TCR beta chains totaled roughly 80 million in a later count, with around 10 million of them shared. Assay: immunoSEQ multiplex PCR; the TCRdb copy retains only in-frame clones and omits some. That table furnishes V, J and clone size, whereas the DNA furnished D and trimming. The repertoire holds 150,000 or so clones, with 80% as singletons. The sequenced sample was PBMCs. The chain joins TRBV6-1 to TRBJ2-7; D perhaps matches TRBD1 (5 bases). This clonotype originated in a woman in her forties in good health and CMV-seronegative. In DNA form, the CDR3 reads TGTGCCAGCAGCCGCGACAGCTACGAGCAGTACTTC. Protein sequence: CASSRDSYEQYF.